A single T cell receptor beta chain is shown here with its context. CDR1 LNHNV and CDR2 YYDKDF come from the germline V gene (reference sequence). This CDR3 has 15 residues. J lost 4 bases, V lost 4 bases, and 4 bases had no gene match. These data are taken from a study of identical twins. All of the donors were Caucasians in good health. Through template switching, a universal primer site was introduced, and the cDNA contained unique molecular identifiers. TCRdb fed the 5' RACE reads into MiXCR, producing one record per CDR3 protein. The repertoire holds approximately 600,000 distinct CDR3 sequences, with 9.6% as singletons. This same sample was also part of a study on yellow fever vaccine responses in identical twins. That paper adds: Reported findings indicate that twins' vaccine T cell responses seemed partially convergent, partially personalized.

The receptor comes from a woman aged 18-35 years in good health. Sequences were obtained from PBMCs. The rearrangement links TRBV15 to TRBJ2-1, with TRBD2 matching 10 bases. DNA for the CDR3: TGTGCCACCAGCACCGGGACTAGCGAATACAATGAGCAGTTCTTC. Translating it yields CATSTGTSEYNEQFF.